These 8 T cell receptor beta chains were sequenced from one sample in a study of blood T cell repertoires in COVID-19. Here immunoSEQ multiplex PCR was the method, and the copy in TCRdb shows in-frame clones only, minus some. This table holds more than 300,000 clones, around 80% found once. The sequencing input was peripheral blood. All receptors derive from a woman aged 45-59 years with acute or convalescent COVID-19.

The chain links TRBV7-2 to TRBJ2-3, with D tentatively TRBD2 (6 bases). This CDR3 is 14 amino acids long. V lost 5 bases and J 3 bases, leaving 12 bases between the germline ends. Per the germline V gene, CDR1 is SGHTA and CDR2 is FQGNSA. The CDR3 protein is CASSPGGPTDTQYF. The DNA for the CDR3 is TGTGCCAGCAGCCCCGGGGGACCGACAGATACGCAGTATTTT.

The genes are TRBV2 and TRBJ2-5; TRBD1 agrees at 8 bases. CDR1 and CDR2 from the germline V gene are SNHLY and FYNNEI. After removal of 8 bases from V and 3 bases from J, the junction contained 5 bases not matched to a gene. CDR3 size: 13 residues. The CDR3 reads CASLLQGEETQYF. CDR3 coding DNA: TGTGCCAGCCTTTTACAGGGGGAAGAGACCCAGTACTTC.

This clone was observed a single time. V usage is TRBV5-4 and J usage is TRBJ1-2, with D possibly TRBD1 on 6 matching bases. Germline CDR1 is SGHNT and CDR2 is YYREEE (reference sequence). The length of the CDR3 is 18 residues. V shed 0 bases and J shed 8 bases, with 26 bases lying between them. DNA for the CDR3: TGTGCCAGCAGCTTGGATCTTCCGGTGGGGACAAGGCGCAGGGGCTACACCTTC. As protein: CASSLDLPVGTRRRGYTF.

The chain is built from TRBV5-6 and TRBJ1-6; no reliable D call. V lost 4 bases and J 7 bases, leaving 9 bases between the germline ends. The CDR3 sequence is 13 residues long. Germline V gives CDR1 SGHDT, CDR2 YYEEEE. The CDR3 loop is CASSRGLNSPLHF. The CDR3 DNA follows: TGTGCCAGCAGCCGTGGACTGAATTCACCCCTCCACTTT.

The chain joins TRBV6-5 to TRBJ2-7, with TRBD1 matching over 8 bases. Germline V gives CDR1 MNHEY, CDR2 SVGAGI. With V trimmed by 6 bases and J by 4 bases, 8 bases remained unmatched. There are 14 residues in the CDR3. CDR3 coding DNA: TGTGCCAGCAGCCGTACCCAGGGGGCTTACGAGCAGTACGTC. It codes for CASSRTQGAYEQYV.

The DNA for the CDR3 is TGTGCCAGCTCACCGTCGGCTAATGAAAAACTGTTTTTT. Translating gives CASSPSANEKLFF. The chain combines TRBV18 with TRBJ1-4; D is unresolved. The CDR3 sequence is 13 residues long. Germline values: CDR1 KGHSH, CDR2 LQKENI. V lost 3 bases and J lost 3, with 5 bases in between.

J is TRBJ2-5 and V is TRBV4-1; possible D gene TRBD2, 5 bases. CDR1 MGHRA and CDR2 YSYEKL come from the germline V gene. This CDR3 is 17 amino acids long. Deletions cut 0 bases from V and 4 bases from J, with 18 bases between. The CDR3 is CASSQDWSRGIGETQYF. The DNA of the CDR3 is TGCGCCAGCAGCCAAGATTGGTCTCGGGGTATCGGAGAGACCCAGTACTTC.

CDR3 in DNA: TGCGCCAGCAGCATGGACAGGAATTCACCCCTCCACTTT. Protein sequence: CASSMDRNSPLHF. The J gene is TRBJ1-6, the V gene TRBV5-1, with TRBD1 matching over 7 bases. The germline CDR1 and CDR2 sequences are SGHRS and YFSETQ. J gave up 7 bases and V 4 bases, and 2 bases lay outside the gene matches. CDR3 size: 13 residues.